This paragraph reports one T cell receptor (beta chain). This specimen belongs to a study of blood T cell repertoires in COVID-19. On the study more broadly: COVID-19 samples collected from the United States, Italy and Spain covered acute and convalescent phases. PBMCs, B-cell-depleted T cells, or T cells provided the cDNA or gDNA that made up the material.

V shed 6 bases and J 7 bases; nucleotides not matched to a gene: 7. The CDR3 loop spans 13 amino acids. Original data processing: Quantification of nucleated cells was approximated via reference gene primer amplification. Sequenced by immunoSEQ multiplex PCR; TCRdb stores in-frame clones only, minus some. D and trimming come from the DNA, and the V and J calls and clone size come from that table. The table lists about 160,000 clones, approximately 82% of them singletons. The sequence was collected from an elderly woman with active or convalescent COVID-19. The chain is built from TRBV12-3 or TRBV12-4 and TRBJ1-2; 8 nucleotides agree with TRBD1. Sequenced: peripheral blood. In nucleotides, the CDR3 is TGTGCCAGCAGCAGACAGGGGTTAGGTGGCTACACCTTC. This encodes CASSRQGLGGYTF.